The rows below give T cell receptor beta chains drawn from one sample of a study of T cells after yellow fever vaccination. Each CDR3 protein is one row after TCRdb ran MiXCR on the 5' RACE reads. Of roughly 400,000 distinct CDR3 sequences in the sample, 18% are singletons; the top ten hold 15% to 20%. Sample: PBMCs, taken before the yellow fever booster vaccination. These receptors all come from a man aged 18 to 35 who received the YFV17D yellow fever vaccine. Each CDR3 is given with its conserved first and last residue. A D gene is named only where the DNA matches it firmly. Rows may omit the clone size; those that give it use once, few, many or a size class.

TRBV4-2	NA	TRBJ2-2	NA	CASSQLASTGELFF	TGTGCCAGCAGCCAGCTAGCGTCCACCGGGGAGCTGTTTTTT
TRBV12-3/TRBV12-4	NA	TRBJ2-7	NA	CASSPQGLAYEQYF	TGTGCCAGCAGTCCGCAGGGTTTAGCCTACGAGCAGTACTTC
TRBV5-1	NA	TRBJ1-2	TRBD1	CASSPGQARVNYGYTF	TGCGCCAGCAGCCCAGGACAGGCAAGGGTCAACTATGGCTACACCTTC
TRBV4-3	NA	TRBJ1-4	NA	CASSQEYTATNEKLFF	TGCGCCAGCAGCCAAGAGTACACCGCAACTAATGAAAAACTGTTTTTT
TRBV7-2	NA	TRBJ1-1	NA	CASSRQRDTEAFF	TGTGCCAGCAGCCGCCAACGGGACACTGAAGCTTTCTTT
TRBV5-1	NA	TRBJ2-2	TRBD1	CASSLGRDRAYGELFF	TGCGCCAGCAGCTTAGGTCGGGACAGGGCGTACGGGGAGCTGTTTTTT
TRBV7-9	NA	TRBJ1-1	NA	CASSYKSGDFF	TGTGCCAGCAGCTACAAATCAGGGGATTTCTTT
TRBV3-1	NA	TRBJ1-2	NA	CASSQGGTYGYTF	TGTGCCAGCAGCCAAGGGGGGACCTATGGCTACACCTTC
TRBV7-2	NA	TRBJ2-2	NA	CASSLAPTSNTGELFF	TGTGCCAGCAGCTTAGCCCCCACGTCGAACACCGGGGAGCTGTTTTTT
TRBV20-1	NA	TRBJ1-2	NA	CSAPARWYGYTF	TGCAGTGCTCCAGCGAGGTGGTATGGCTACACCTTC
TRBV27	many	TRBJ2-5	NA	CASSLLSGQETQYF	TGTGCCAGCAGTTTACTGAGCGGACAAGAGACCCAGTACTTC
TRBV10-3	NA	TRBJ2-7	NA	CAISEDRGLPYEQYF	TGTGCCATCAGTGAGGACAGAGGATTGCCCTACGAGCAGTACTTC
TRBV5-1	NA	TRBJ2-7	NA	CASSTNEQYF	TGCGCCAGCAGTACCAACGAGCAGTACTTC
TRBV5-1	few	TRBJ2-3	NA	CASLGGGAADTQYF	TGCGCCAGCTTGGGGGGGGGCGCGGCAGATACGCAGTATTTT
TRBV9	NA	TRBJ2-2	NA	CASSGSAFGTGELFF	TGTGCCAGCAGCGGTAGTGCTTTTGGCACCGGGGAGCTGTTTTTT
TRBV29-1	few	TRBJ2-1	NA	CSVGIAQSSYNEQFF	TGCAGCGTTGGAATAGCGCAGAGCTCCTACAATGAGCAGTTCTTC
TRBV4-3	few	TRBJ1-2	TRBD1	CASSPEAGTGGRYGYTF	TGCGCCAGCAGCCCTGAAGCCGGGACAGGGGGCCGGTATGGCTACACCTTC
TRBV6-6	many	TRBJ2-1	NA	CASSYNPRGNEQFF	TGTGCCAGCAGTTACAATCCTAGAGGCAATGAGCAGTTCTTC
TRBV7-3	many	TRBJ2-3	TRBD2	CASSSTSGTDTQYF	TGTGCCAGCAGCTCGACTAGCGGCACAGATACGCAGTATTTT
TRBV11-2	NA	TRBJ2-5	NA	CASSLFLRSETQYF	TGTGCCAGCAGCTTATTCTTGAGATCGGAGACCCAGTACTTC
TRBV5-6	few	TRBJ1-2	NA	CASSLSSAGGYTF	TGTGCCAGCAGCTTAAGCTCCGCCGGTGGCTACACCTTC
TRBV10-3	NA	TRBJ1-5	NA	CAISTPGDNQPQHF	TGTGCCATCAGCACCCCGGGGGACAATCAGCCCCAGCATTTT
TRBV27	few	TRBJ2-3	NA	CASGDVGAGTDTQYF	TGTGCCAGCGGGGATGTGGGAGCCGGCACAGATACGCAGTATTTT
TRBV20-1	many	TRBJ1-6	NA	CSARDHWRGLWNSPLHF	TGCAGTGCTAGAGATCATTGGAGAGGGTTATGGAATTCACCCCTCCACTTT
TRBV4-1	NA	TRBJ2-1	TRBD1	CASSQEGTGGIYEQFF	TGCGCCAGCAGCCAAGAAGGGACAGGGGGAATCTATGAGCAGTTCTTC
TRBV4-3	many	TRBJ2-7	NA	CASSHGTYSYEQYF	TGCGCCAGCAGCCACGGGACGTACTCCTACGAGCAGTACTTC
TRBV5-4	NA	TRBJ1-6	TRBD1	CASSPKTGGVSPLHF	TGTGCCAGCAGCCCTAAAACAGGGGGCGTCTCACCCCTCCACTTT
TRBV9	few	TRBJ2-1	NA	CASSVASPNEQFF	TGTGCCAGCAGCGTAGCTTCCCCCAATGAGCAGTTCTTC
TRBV7-9	NA	TRBJ2-1	NA	CASSPWNGEQFF	TGTGCCAGCAGCCCCTGGAATGGTGAGCAGTTCTTC
TRBV7-6	NA	TRBJ2-3	TRBD2	CASSLMAGTSGGAFTDTQYF	TGTGCCAGCAGCCTAATGGCCGGGACTAGCGGGGGGGCGTTCACAGATACGCAGTATTTT
TRBV21-1	NA	TRBJ1-4	NA	CASSNRQGVFF	TGTGCCAGCAGCAACCGACAGGGAGTGTTTTTT
TRBV10-3	few	TRBJ1-2	NA	CATSDSQADGYTF	TGTGCCACCTCGGACTCACAAGCCGATGGCTACACCTTC
TRBV4-3	few	TRBJ2-3	NA	CASSQDRKGDTQYF	TGCGCCAGCAGCCAAGATCGTAAGGGGGATACGCAGTATTTT